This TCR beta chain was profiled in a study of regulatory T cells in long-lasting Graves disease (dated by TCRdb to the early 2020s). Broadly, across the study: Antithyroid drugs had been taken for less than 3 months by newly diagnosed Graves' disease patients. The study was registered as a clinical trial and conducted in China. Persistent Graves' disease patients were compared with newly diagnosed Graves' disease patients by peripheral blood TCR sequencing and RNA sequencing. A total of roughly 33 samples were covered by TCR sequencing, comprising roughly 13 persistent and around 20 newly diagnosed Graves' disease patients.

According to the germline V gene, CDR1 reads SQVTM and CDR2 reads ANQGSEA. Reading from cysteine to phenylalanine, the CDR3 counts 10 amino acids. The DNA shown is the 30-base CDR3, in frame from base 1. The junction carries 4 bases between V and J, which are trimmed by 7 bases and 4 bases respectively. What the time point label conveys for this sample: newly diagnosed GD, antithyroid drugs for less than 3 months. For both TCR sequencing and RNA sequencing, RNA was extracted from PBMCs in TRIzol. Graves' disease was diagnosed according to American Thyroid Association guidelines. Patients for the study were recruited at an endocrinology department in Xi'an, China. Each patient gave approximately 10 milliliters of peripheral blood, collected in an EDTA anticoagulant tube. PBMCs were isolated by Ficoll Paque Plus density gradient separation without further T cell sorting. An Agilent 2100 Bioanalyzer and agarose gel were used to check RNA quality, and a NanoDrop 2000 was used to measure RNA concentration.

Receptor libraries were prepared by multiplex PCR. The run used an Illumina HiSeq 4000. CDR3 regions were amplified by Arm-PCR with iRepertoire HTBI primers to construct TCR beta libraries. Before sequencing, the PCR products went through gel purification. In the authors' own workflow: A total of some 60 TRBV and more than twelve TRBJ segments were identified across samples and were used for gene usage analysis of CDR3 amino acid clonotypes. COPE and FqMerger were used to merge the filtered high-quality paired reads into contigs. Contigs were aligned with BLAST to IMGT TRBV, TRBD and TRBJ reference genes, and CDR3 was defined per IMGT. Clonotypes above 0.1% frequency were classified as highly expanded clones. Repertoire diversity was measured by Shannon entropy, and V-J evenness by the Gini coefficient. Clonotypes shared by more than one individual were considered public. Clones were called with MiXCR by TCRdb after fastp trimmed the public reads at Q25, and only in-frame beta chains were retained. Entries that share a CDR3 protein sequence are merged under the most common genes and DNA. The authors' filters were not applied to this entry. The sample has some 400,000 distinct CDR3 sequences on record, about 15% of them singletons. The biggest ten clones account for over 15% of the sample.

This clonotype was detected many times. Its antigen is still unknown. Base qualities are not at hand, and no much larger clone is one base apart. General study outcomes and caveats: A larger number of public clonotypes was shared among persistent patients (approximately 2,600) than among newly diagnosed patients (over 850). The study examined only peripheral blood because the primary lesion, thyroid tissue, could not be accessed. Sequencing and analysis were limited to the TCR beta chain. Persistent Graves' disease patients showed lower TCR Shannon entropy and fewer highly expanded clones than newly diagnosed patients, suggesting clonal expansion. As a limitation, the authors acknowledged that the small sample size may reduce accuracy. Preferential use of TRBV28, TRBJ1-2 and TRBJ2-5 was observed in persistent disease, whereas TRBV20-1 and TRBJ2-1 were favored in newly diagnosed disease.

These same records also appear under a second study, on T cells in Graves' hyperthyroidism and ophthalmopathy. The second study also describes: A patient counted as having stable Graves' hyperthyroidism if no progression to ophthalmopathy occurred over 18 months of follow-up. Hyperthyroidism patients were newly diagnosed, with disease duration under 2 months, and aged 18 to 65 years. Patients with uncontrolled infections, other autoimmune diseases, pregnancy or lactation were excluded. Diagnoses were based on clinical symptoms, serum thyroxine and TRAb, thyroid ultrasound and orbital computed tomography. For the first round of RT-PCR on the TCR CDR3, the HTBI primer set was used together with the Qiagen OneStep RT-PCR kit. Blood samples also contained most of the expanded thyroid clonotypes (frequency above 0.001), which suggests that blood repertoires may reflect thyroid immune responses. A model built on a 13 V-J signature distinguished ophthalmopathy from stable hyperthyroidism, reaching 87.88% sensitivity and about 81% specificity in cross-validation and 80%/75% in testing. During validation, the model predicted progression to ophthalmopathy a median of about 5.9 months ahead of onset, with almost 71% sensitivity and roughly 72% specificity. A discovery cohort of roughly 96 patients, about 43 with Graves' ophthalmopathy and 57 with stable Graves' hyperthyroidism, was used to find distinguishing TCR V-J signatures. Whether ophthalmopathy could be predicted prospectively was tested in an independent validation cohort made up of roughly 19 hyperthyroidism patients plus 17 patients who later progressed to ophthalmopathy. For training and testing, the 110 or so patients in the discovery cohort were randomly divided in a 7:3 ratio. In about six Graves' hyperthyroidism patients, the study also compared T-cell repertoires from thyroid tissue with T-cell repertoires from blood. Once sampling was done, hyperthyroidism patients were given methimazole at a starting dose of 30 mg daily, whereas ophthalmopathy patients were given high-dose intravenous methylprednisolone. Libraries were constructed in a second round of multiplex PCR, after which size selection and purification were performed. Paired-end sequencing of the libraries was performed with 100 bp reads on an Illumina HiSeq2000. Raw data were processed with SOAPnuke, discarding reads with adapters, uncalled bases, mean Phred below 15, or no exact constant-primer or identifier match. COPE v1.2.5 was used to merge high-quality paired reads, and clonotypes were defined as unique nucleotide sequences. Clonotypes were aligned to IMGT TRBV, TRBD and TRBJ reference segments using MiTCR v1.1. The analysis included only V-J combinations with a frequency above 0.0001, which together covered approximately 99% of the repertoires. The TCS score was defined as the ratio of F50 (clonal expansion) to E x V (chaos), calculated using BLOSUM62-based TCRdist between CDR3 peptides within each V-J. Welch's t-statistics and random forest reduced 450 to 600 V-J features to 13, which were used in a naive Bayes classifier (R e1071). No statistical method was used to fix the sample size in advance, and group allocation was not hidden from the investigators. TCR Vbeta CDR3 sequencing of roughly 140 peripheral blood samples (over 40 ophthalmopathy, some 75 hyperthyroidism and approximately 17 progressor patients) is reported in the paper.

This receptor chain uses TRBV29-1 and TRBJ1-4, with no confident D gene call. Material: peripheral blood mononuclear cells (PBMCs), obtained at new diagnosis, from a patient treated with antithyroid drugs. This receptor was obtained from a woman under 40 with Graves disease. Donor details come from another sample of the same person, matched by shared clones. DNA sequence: TGCAGCGCGCGTAATGAAAAACTGTTTTTT. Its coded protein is CSARNEKLFF.